One and the same sample provided the 8 T cell receptor beta chains below, sequenced in a study of post-analysis software for immune sequencing data. Antigens for these TCRs are unknown. Unique molecular identifiers were present in the TCR beta cDNA libraries. A single record per CDR3 protein comes from TCRdb applying MiXCR to the PCR reads. Here the sample spans about 760,000 distinct CDR3 sequences, 30% being singletons. Study-level results: There were a few TRBV segments more frequent in patients than controls, and TRBV5-6, TRBV5-1 and TRBV20-1 were among them.

Sequenced: blood. All receptors come from a girl aged 10 to 17 with multiple sclerosis.

The gene calls are TRBV6-1 and TRBJ2-7, with D unresolved. Trimming cost V 7 bases and J 1 base, with 8 bases left between them. This CDR3 has 12 residues. CDR1 is MNHNS, CDR2 SASEGT, per germline. CDR3 sequence reads: CASTLKSYEQYF. The CDR3 nucleotides read TGTGCCAGCACTCTCAAATCCTACGAGCAGTACTTC.

The V call is TRBV6-1, the J call TRBJ2-3; 8 nucleotides agree with TRBD1. CDR3 size: 14 residues. Trimming at V came to 4 bases and at J to 3 bases, leaving 3 bases not matched to a gene. The germline CDR1 and CDR2 sequences are MNHNS and SASEGT. DNA for the CDR3: TGTGCCAGCAGTGGACGGACAGGGACAGATACGCAGTATTTT. This codes for CASSGRTGTDTQYF.

The chain combines TRBV28 with TRBJ1-5, with D possibly TRBD1 on 5 matching bases. V was shortened by 7 bases and J by 7 bases, with 20 bases between the two germline ends. Per the germline V gene, CDR1 is MDHEN and CDR2 is SYDVKM. The CDR3 covers 15 residues. The DNA for the CDR3 is TGTGCCAGCACCCGGGGGTGGGGCGTAGGCCAGCCCCAGCATTTT. Translating gives CASTRGWGVGQPQHF.

Only a few counts were recorded for this clonotype. CDR3 nucleotides: TGTGCCAGCAGCTTAGGGGACGGTACGTTCTTC. Protein product: CASSLGDGTFF. The chain joins TRBV11-2 to TRBJ2-1, with D tentatively TRBD1 or TRBD2 (5 bases each). The CDR3 runs to 11 residues. Germline CDR1 SGHAT, CDR2 FQNNGV. Trimming stripped 1 base from V and 15 bases from J, with 10 bases between.

V gene TRBV5-1 combines with J gene TRBJ2-5, with TRBD2 matching 8 bases. Germline V gene data show CDR1 as SGHRS and CDR2 as YFSETQ. After removal of 6 bases from V and 2 bases from J, the junction contained 6 bases not matched to a gene. CDR3 length: 14 amino acids. CDR3 residues: CASKAGDTQETQYF. The DNA for the CDR3 is TGCGCCAGCAAAGCGGGAGATACACAAGAGACCCAGTACTTC.

The chain combines TRBV20-1 with TRBJ2-1; no clear D gene. Germline CDR1 DFQATT, CDR2 SNEGSKA (reference sequence). This CDR3 contains 13 residues. Trimming shortened V by 3 bases and J by 10 bases, and 16 bases separated the two germline ends. The chain's CDR3 is CSASIIPRPEQFF. Written as DNA, the CDR3 is TGCAGTGCTAGTATCATCCCGCGACCGGAGCAGTTCTTC.

V and J are TRBV7-9 and TRBJ2-1, with D unresolved. The V end was cut by 5 bases, the J end by 8 bases, with 16 bases between. CDR3 length: 14 amino acids. Germline values: CDR1 SEHNR, CDR2 FQNEAQ (reference sequence). CDR3 loop: CASSLGISVYEQFF. CDR3 DNA sequence: TGTGCCAGCAGCCTGGGGATATCAGTCTATGAGCAGTTCTTC.

This clonotype has only a few counts. The genes are TRBV29-1 and TRBJ2-1; D is unresolved. The germline V gene encodes CDR1 SQVTM and CDR2 ANQGSEA. The CDR3 sequence is 12 residues long. V was cut by 6 bases and J by 3 bases, with 9 bases left in between. The CDR3 bases are TGCAGCGTCTCAAGCCACTACAATGAGCAGTTCTTC. Protein sequence: CSVSSHYNEQFF.